A single T cell receptor beta chain is shown here with its context. The sample is drawn from a study of blood T cell repertoires in COVID-19. CDR3 size: 14 residues. Germline CDR1 reads MNHEY; CDR2 reads SVGAGI. Trimming took 8 bases from V and 1 from J, leaving 14 bases between them. TCRdb keeps only in-frame clones here, not all; method: immunoSEQ multiplex PCR. The repertoire holds 250,000 or so clones, with about 86% as singletons. Self-reported history from a screening survey and questionnaire set each donor's cohort. The sequenced sample consisted of PBMCs or T cells enriched from blood (not recorded which). The rearrangement joins TRBV6-5 to TRBJ2-5; D might be TRBD2 (5 bases). This receptor was taken from a man aged 45-65 years who had recovered from COVID-19. The CDR3 DNA is TGTGCCAGCGATTTAGGGAGTGGCCAAGAGACCCAGTACTTC. Residues: CASDLGSGQETQYF.